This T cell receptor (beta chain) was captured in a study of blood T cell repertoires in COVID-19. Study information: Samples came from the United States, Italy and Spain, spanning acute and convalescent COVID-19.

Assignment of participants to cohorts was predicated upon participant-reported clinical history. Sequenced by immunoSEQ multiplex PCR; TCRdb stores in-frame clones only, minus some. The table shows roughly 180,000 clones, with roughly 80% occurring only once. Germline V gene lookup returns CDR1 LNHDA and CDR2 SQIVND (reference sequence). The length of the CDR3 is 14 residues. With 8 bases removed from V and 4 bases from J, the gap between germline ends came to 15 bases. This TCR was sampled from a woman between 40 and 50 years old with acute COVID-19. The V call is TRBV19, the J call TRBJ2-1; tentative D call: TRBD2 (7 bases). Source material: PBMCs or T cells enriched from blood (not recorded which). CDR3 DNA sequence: TGTGCCAGTGGGGGGGGCGCGTCTTACAATGAGCAGTTCTTC. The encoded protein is CASGGGASYNEQFF. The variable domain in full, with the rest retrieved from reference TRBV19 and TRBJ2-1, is DGGITQSPKYLFRKEGQNVTLSCEQNLNHDAMYWYRQDPGQGLRLIYYSQIVNDFQKGDIAEGYSVSREKKESFPLTVTSAQKNPTAFYLCASGGGASYNEQFFGPGTRLTVL.